Detailed here is one T cell receptor (beta chain). Antigen specificity is unknown. Clones were read by immunoSEQ multiplex PCR, and TCRdb kept only the in-frame ones, dropping some. The sample has tens of thousands of clones, about 91% seen once; the top ten hold around 2.8%. V lost 8 bases, J lost 0 bases, and 11 bases lay in between. Germline lookup yields CDR1 MNHNY and CDR2 SVGAGI (reference sequence). The CDR3 totals 14 residues. The data stem from a study of OX40 agonist ivuxolimab in advanced cancers. About the research overall: Cohort: more than 75% men, mean age about 62, aged about 23 to 79. Partial responses occurred in three patients (one hepatocellular carcinoma, two cutaneous melanoma). Study findings and constraints: Expansion of clones was among the lowest in partial responders at 0.1-3.0 mg/kg. Compared with CD4+, CD8+ T cells on average had more expanded clones.

The sequence came from an adult with an advanced solid tumor such as melanoma, head and neck, liver or kidney cancer. The sample consisted of CD4+ or CD8+ T cells sorted from blood, taken in a trial of the OX40 agonist ivuxolimab. The chain employs TRBV6-6 and TRBJ1-3; D is unclear. The CDR3, as DNA: TGTGCCAGCGGCGTCGGCGTCTCTGGAAACACCATATATTTT. It translates to CASGVGVSGNTIYF.